This T cell receptor beta chain appears in the sequencing data of a study of T cells in Graves' hyperthyroidism and ophthalmopathy. This clonotype was observed many times. TCR beta CDR3 regions were amplified from RNA. The study used the HTBI primer set for a first-round RT-PCR of the TCR CDR3. TCRdb recomputed calls from the multiplex PCR reads with MiXCR, one row per CDR3 protein. The data contain a few hundred thousand distinct CDR3 sequences, under 15% of them singletons. CDR3 length equals 15 residues. From germline, CDR1 is SGHRS and CDR2 YFSETQ. The V end was cut by 1 base, the J end by 2 bases, with 12 bases between. The definition of stable Graves' hyperthyroidism was no ophthalmopathy progression within 18 months.

This sequence originates from a woman between 25 and 40 years old with Graves' hyperthyroidism. The sequencing input was blood. V gene TRBV5-1 combines with J gene TRBJ1-1; D unclear. The CDR3 protein is CASSLSVVSNTEAFF. The CDR3, as DNA: TGCGCCAGCAGCTTGTCTGTGGTGTCTAACACTGAAGCTTTCTTT.